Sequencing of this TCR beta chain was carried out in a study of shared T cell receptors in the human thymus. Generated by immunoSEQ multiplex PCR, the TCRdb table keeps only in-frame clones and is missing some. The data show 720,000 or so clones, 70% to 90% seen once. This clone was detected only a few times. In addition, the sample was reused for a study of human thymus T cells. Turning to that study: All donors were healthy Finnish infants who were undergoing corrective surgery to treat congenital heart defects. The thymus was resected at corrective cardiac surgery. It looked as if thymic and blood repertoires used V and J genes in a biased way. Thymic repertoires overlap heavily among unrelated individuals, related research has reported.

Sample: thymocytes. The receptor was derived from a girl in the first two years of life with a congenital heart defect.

Here the CDR3 reads CASSEDLGLLFGEQYF. The CDR3 DNA is TGTGCCAGCAGTGAAGATTTGGGCCTCCTCTTCGGCGAGCAGTACTTC. The chain joins TRBV6-1 to TRBJ2-7; D ambiguous. The V end was cut by 1 base, the J end by 6 bases, with 19 bases between. CDR1 and CDR2 (germline): MNHNS, SASEGT. The CDR3 consists of 16 residues.